The rows below give T cell receptor beta chains drawn from one sample of a study of tumor-infiltrating lymphocytes in localized non-small cell lung cancer. The protocol was immunoSEQ multiplex PCR, while the TCRdb copy is restricted to in-frame clones and leaves out a portion. The sample yields some 9,700 clones, around four fifths seen once. Sequenced sample: uninvolved lung tissue not adjacent to the tumor. All receptors derive from a human donor with non-small cell lung cancer. The CDR3 runs from the conserved cysteine through the conserved F or W. A D gene is named only where the DNA matches it firmly. Expanded clones get a size class; other rows say once, few or many, or leave the size out.

>once|TRBV6-5|-|TRBJ1-1
CASSYADRNTEAFF
TGTGCCAGCAGTTACGCCGACCGGAACACTGAAGCTTTCTTT
>-|TRBV13|TRBD1|TRBJ2-7
CASSAPGTGSYEQYF
TGTGCCAGCAGCGCACCAGGGACAGGGTCCTACGAGCAGTACTTC
>-|TRBV7-2|TRBD1|TRBJ2-5
CASSPGQANRETQYF
TGTGCCAGCAGCCCAGGACAGGCCAATCGGGAGACCCAGTACTTC
>-|TRBV5-4|-|TRBJ2-3
CASSYGVPGTDTQYF
TGTGCCAGCAGCTACGGGGTTCCCGGCACAGATACGCAGTATTTT
>-|TRBV6-6|TRBD1|TRBJ1-6
CASKLKSGTAHSPLHF
TGTGCCAGCAAACTCAAATCCGGGACAGCCCATTCACCCCTCCACTTT
>-|TRBV11-1|-|TRBJ2-7
CASSLDHVNYEQYF
TGTGCCAGCAGCCTAGATCACGTAAACTACGAGCAGTACTTC
>-|TRBV6-4|TRBD1|TRBJ2-1
CASSDGTGNGEQFF
TGTGCCAGCAGTGACGGGACAGGGAATGGTGAGCAGTTCTTC
>-|TRBV7-6|-|TRBJ2-2
CASSPLSGELFF
TGTGCCAGCAGCCCCCTTAGCGGGGAGCTGTTTTTT
>few|TRBV15|TRBD2|TRBJ2-7
CATSRFRLAGVNEQYF
TGTGCCACCAGCAGATTTAGGCTAGCGGGAGTCAACGAGCAGTACTTC
>-|TRBV5-1|TRBD2|TRBJ2-7
CASSLVAGSGYEQYF
TGCGCCAGCAGCTTGGTAGCGGGCTCGGGCTACGAGCAGTACTTC
>-|TRBV29-1|TRBD1|TRBJ2-3
CSVLTGSRDTQYF
TGCAGCGTTTTGACAGGGAGTCGAGATACGCAGTATTTT
>-|TRBV7-2|TRBD2|TRBJ2-1
CASSLQGTSGARRQFF
TGTGCCAGCAGCTTACAGGGGACTAGCGGAGCTCGTCGCCAGTTCTTC
>-|TRBV7-9|-|TRBJ2-7
CASSLGRAIDSLYGQYF
TGTGCCAGCAGCTTAGGCCGGGCGATCGACAGCCTCTACGGGCAGTACTTC
>once|TRBV28|-|TRBJ1-5
CASSYYSNQPQHF
TGTGCCAGCAGTTACTATAGCAATCAGCCCCAGCATTTT
>-|TRBV6-5|-|TRBJ1-5
CASSPSPGDTQPQHF
TGTGCCAGCAGCCCTTCCCCGGGGGACACTCAGCCCCAGCATTTT
>-|TRBV7-2|-|TRBJ1-5
CASAARANQPQHF
TGTGCCAGCGCGGCCAGGGCCAATCAGCCCCAGCATTTT
>-|TRBV15|-|TRBJ2-6
CATSRDLGSGANVLTF
TGTGCCACCAGCAGAGATTTGGGCTCTGGGGCCAACGTCCTGACTTTC
>-|TRBV15|-|TRBJ1-6
CATSRGGLNNSPLHF
TGTGCCACCAGCAGAGGAGGGCTTAATAATTCACCCCTCCACTTT
>-|TRBV25-1|TRBD1|TRBJ2-5
CASTKQGIGETQYF
TGTGCCAGCACGAAACAGGGGATTGGAGAGACCCAGTACTTC
>-|TRBV7-7|TRBD2|TRBJ2-3
CASSLGTSGGTDTQYF
TGTGCCAGCAGCTTAGGGACTAGCGGGGGCACAGATACGCAGTATTTT
>once|TRBV5-1|-|TRBJ2-5
CASSLVPNQETQYF
TGCGCCAGCAGCTTGGTCCCTAACCAAGAGACCCAGTACTTC
>once|TRBV21-1|-|TRBJ2-3
CASSEPPAGVLTDTQYF
TGTGCCAGCAGCGAACCCCCAGCGGGAGTCTTGACAGATACGCAGTATTTT
>medium-sized|TRBV7-8|-|TRBJ2-2
CASSAYSHSNTGELFF
TGTGCCAGCAGCGCCTATAGCCACTCGAACACCGGGGAGCTGTTTTTT
>-|TRBV28|-|TRBJ2-7
CASSDIGELPYEQYF
TGTGCCAGCAGTGACATAGGGGAACTTCCCTACGAGCAGTACTTC
>few|TRBV2|-|TRBJ2-3
CASSEGGSTDTQYF
TGTGCCAGCAGTGAAGGTGGGAGCACAGATACGCAGTATTTT
>-|TRBV7-8|-|TRBJ1-1
CASTPVTGLEDTEAFF
TGTGCCAGCACCCCAGTTACAGGGTTGGAGGACACTGAAGCTTTCTTT
>-|TRBV5-6|-|TRBJ2-7
CASSSPGHHYEQYF
TGTGCCAGCAGCTCCCCGGGACACCATTACGAGCAGTACTTC
>-|TRBV7-9|-|TRBJ2-2
CASSLKSGLGRELFF
TGTGCCAGCAGCTTAAAGAGCGGGTTGGGCCGGGAGCTGTTTTTT
>-|TRBV6-5|TRBD1|TRBJ1-2
CASSYSDDRAKNGYTF
TGTGCCAGCAGTTACTCGGACGACAGGGCCAAGAATGGCTACACCTTC
>-|TRBV4-3|TRBD2|TRBJ2-2
CASSQDWQRGPGELFF
TGCGCCAGCAGCCAAGATTGGCAGCGGGGGCCCGGGGAGCTGTTTTTT
>-|TRBV7-8|-|TRBJ1-2
CASSLAKGLGYGYTF
TGTGCCAGCAGCTTAGCAAAGGGTCTGGGCTATGGCTACACCTTC
>-|TRBV5-1|TRBD1|TRBJ1-1
CASSPRTGRSNTEAFF
TGCGCCAGCAGCCCCCGGACAGGACGTTCGAACACTGAAGCTTTCTTT
>-|TRBV5-1|-|TRBJ1-1
CASSLGTNTEAFF
TGCGCCAGCAGCTTGGGGACGAACACTGAAGCTTTCTTT
>-|TRBV4-2|TRBD1|TRBJ2-7
CASSQVGDRDHEQYF
TGTGCCAGCAGCCAAGTGGGGGACAGGGACCACGAGCAGTACTTC
>-|TRBV4-1|-|TRBJ1-2
CASSQDRHSGEDGYTF
TGCGCCAGCAGCCAAGATCGTCATTCGGGGGAGGATGGCTACACCTTC
>-|TRBV30|TRBD2|TRBJ2-7
CAWRGTSGSSSYEQYF
TGTGCCTGGAGGGGGACTAGCGGGAGTTCTTCCTACGAGCAGTACTTC
>-|TRBV7-7|TRBD1|TRBJ2-2
CASSQGGPDTGELFF
TGTGCCAGCAGCCAAGGGGGCCCGGACACCGGGGAGCTGTTTTTT
>-|TRBV2|-|TRBJ2-7
CASSPPPLSSYEQYF
TGTGCCAGCAGCCCGCCCCCCTTAAGCTCCTACGAGCAGTACTTC
>-|TRBV5-4|-|TRBJ2-2
CASSLGRDGGELFF
TGTGCCAGCAGCTTGGGGCGGGACGGCGGGGAGCTGTTTTTT
>-|TRBV11-2|TRBD1|TRBJ2-1
CATGTGGYNEQFF
TGTGCCACCGGGACAGGGGGCTACAATGAGCAGTTCTTC
>-|TRBV11-1|TRBD1|TRBJ2-1
CASSLGQGNEQFF
TGTGCCAGCAGCTTAGGACAGGGCAATGAGCAGTTCTTC
>-|TRBV7-8|-|TRBJ2-2
CASSSLTGNTGELFF
TGTGCCAGCAGCTCACTAACAGGGAACACCGGGGAGCTGTTTTTT
>-|TRBV11-1|-|TRBJ1-4
CASSFRLGNEKLFF
TGTGCCAGCAGTTTTCGACTGGGTAATGAAAAACTGTTTTTT
>-|TRBV5-4|-|TRBJ1-2
CASSLGKTVVANYGYTF
TGTGCCAGCAGCTTGGGCAAGACGGTCGTCGCTAACTATGGCTACACCTTC
>-|TRBV27|TRBD1|TRBJ2-1
CASSLNRGYNEQFF
TGTGCCAGCAGTTTGAACAGGGGATACAATGAGCAGTTCTTC